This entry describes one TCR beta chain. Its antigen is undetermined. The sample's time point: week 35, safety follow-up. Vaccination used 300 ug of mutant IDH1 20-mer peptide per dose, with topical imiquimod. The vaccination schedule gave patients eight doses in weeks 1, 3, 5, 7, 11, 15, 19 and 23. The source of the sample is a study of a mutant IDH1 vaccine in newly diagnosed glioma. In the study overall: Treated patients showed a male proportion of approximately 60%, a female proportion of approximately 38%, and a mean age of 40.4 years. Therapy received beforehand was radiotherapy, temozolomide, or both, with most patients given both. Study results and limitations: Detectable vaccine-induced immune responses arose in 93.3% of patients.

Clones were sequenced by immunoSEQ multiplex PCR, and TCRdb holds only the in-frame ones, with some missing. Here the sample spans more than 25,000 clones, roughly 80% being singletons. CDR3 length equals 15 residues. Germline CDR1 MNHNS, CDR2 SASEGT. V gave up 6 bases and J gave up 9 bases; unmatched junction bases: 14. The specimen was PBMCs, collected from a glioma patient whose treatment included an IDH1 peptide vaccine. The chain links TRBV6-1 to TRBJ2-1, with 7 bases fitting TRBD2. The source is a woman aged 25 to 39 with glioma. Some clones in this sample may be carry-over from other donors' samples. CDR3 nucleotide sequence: TGTGCCAGCAGACCGGGAGGTCTCGGGTCTGGTGAGCAGTTCTTC. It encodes CASRPGGLGSGEQFF.